This T cell receptor (beta chain) appears in the sequencing data of a study of T cells expressing NK-cell markers. Study-level background: TCR beta repertoires came from sorted CD3+CD56+NKG2C+, CD3+CD56+NKG2C- and CD3+CD56-NKG2C+ T cells. One of eight sequenced donors was HCMV-seronegative; the other seven were seropositive. Study-wide points: There were four donors in whom these clonotypes also led the CD3+CD56-NKG2C+ fraction.

With respect to this clonotype: Its antigen remains unknown.

The TCR beta cDNA came from 5'RACE template switching with UMIs. Following a re-call of the 5' RACE reads, TCRdb has one entry per CDR3 protein and lacks DNA. Its table lists about 180,000 distinct CDR3 sequences. The CDR3 runs 15 residues. Germline CDR1 MNHNS, CDR2 SASEGT. The sample consisted of blood T cells: a sorted CD56 or NKG2C T cell subset, CD4+ or CD8+ T cells, or bulk PBMC T cells (not recorded which). The V gene is TRBV6-1, the J gene TRBJ2-1; with no DNA, the TCRdb D assignment of TRBD1 cannot be verified. The sequence was obtained from a woman aged 18 to 69 in good health. This chain's CDR3 is CASYHGAGNLNEQFF.